This is a list of T cell receptor beta chains from one sample in a study of OX40 agonist ivuxolimab in advanced cancers. Profiled with immunoSEQ multiplex PCR; TCRdb holds only in-frame clones, not every one. The table shows around 80,000 clones, with around 80% occurring only once. Sequences were derived from CD4+ or CD8+ T cells sorted from blood, sampled in a trial of the OX40 agonist ivuxolimab. Receptor source: an adult with an advanced solid tumor such as melanoma, head and neck, liver or kidney cancer. CDR3s include the opening cysteine and the closing phenylalanine or tryptophan. A D gene is named only where the DNA matches it firmly. Where a row states a size, it is once, few, many or the class of an expanded clone; other rows omit it.

abundance: -
d_gene: TRBD2
j_gene: TRBJ2-5
v_gene: TRBV5-1
CDR3aa: CASSPGTSGYQETQYF
CDR3nt: TGCGCCAGCAGCCCCGGGACTAGCGGGTACCAAGAGACCCAGTACTTC

abundance: -
d_gene: -
j_gene: TRBJ2-6
v_gene: TRBV28
CDR3aa: CASSLFISSGANVLTF
CDR3nt: TGTGCCAGCAGTTTATTTATCAGCTCTGGGGCCAACGTCCTGACTTTC

abundance: -
d_gene: TRBD2
j_gene: TRBJ2-4
v_gene: TRBV4-2
CDR3aa: CASSREGTSGGGLAKNIQYF
CDR3nt: TGTGCCAGCAGCCGCGAAGGGACTAGCGGGGGGGGACTAGCCAAAAACATTCAGTACTTC

abundance: -
d_gene: -
j_gene: TRBJ2-5
v_gene: TRBV6-5
CDR3aa: CASSQRGAEVETQYF
CDR3nt: TGTGCCAGCAGTCAACGGGGGGCGGAGGTTGAGACCCAGTACTTC

abundance: -
d_gene: -
j_gene: TRBJ2-7
v_gene: TRBV7-9
CDR3aa: CASSPEPAYEQYF
CDR3nt: TGTGCCAGCTCCCCGGAACCGGCCTACGAGCAGTACTTC

abundance: -
d_gene: -
j_gene: TRBJ2-7
v_gene: TRBV5-6
CDR3aa: CASSQRGAYEQYF
CDR3nt: TGTGCCAGCAGCCAACGGGGGGCTTACGAGCAGTACTTC

abundance: -
d_gene: -
j_gene: TRBJ1-1
v_gene: TRBV2
CDR3aa: CASSVGGRGEFTEAFF
CDR3nt: TGTGCCAGCAGTGTGGGGGGGCGCGGTGAATTCACTGAAGCTTTCTTT

abundance: -
d_gene: -
j_gene: TRBJ1-5
v_gene: TRBV6-1
CDR3aa: CASSESEADKHF
CDR3nt: TGTGCCAGCAGTGAAAGTGAGGCAGACAAGCATTTT

abundance: once
d_gene: -
j_gene: TRBJ2-5
v_gene: TRBV7-9
CDR3aa: CASSLVSRQETQYF
CDR3nt: TGTGCCAGCAGCTTAGTCAGCAGGCAAGAGACCCAGTACTTC

abundance: -
d_gene: -
j_gene: TRBJ1-3
v_gene: TRBV19
CDR3aa: CASSRSESSGNTIYF
CDR3nt: TGTGCCAGTAGTAGGTCGGAGAGCTCTGGAAACACCATATATTTT

abundance: -
d_gene: -
j_gene: TRBJ2-7
v_gene: TRBV6-6
CDR3aa: CASSYTRTEKYEQYF
CDR3nt: TGTGCCAGCAGTTACACCCGGACAGAAAAATACGAGCAGTACTTC

abundance: -
d_gene: -
j_gene: TRBJ2-7
v_gene: TRBV6-6
CDR3aa: CASSSGYPYEQYF
CDR3nt: TGTGCCAGCAGTAGCGGTTACCCCTACGAGCAGTACTTC

abundance: -
d_gene: -
j_gene: TRBJ2-2
v_gene: TRBV28
CDR3aa: CATKTGRAGELFF
CDR3nt: TGTGCCACAAAGACAGGGAGGGCCGGGGAGCTGTTTTTT

abundance: -
d_gene: -
j_gene: TRBJ1-3
v_gene: TRBV6-7
CDR3aa: CASTIGGAGNTIYF
CDR3nt: TGTGCCAGCACTATAGGGGGAGCTGGAAACACCATATATTTT

abundance: -
d_gene: TRBD1
j_gene: TRBJ2-7
v_gene: TRBV6-1
CDR3aa: CASSSRDSQAYEQYF
CDR3nt: TGTGCCAGCAGTAGTCGGGACAGTCAGGCCTACGAGCAGTACTTC

abundance: -
d_gene: -
j_gene: TRBJ1-1
v_gene: TRBV7-9
CDR3aa: CASLRVLNTEAFF
CDR3nt: TGTGCCAGTCTCAGGGTTTTGAACACTGAAGCTTTCTTT

abundance: once
d_gene: -
j_gene: TRBJ1-2
v_gene: TRBV6-5
CDR3aa: CASSTSLWDGYTF
CDR3nt: TGTGCCAGCAGCACGTCCCTTTGGGATGGCTACACCTTC

abundance: -
d_gene: -
j_gene: TRBJ1-6
v_gene: TRBV7-9
CDR3aa: CASSPPGNSPLHF
CDR3nt: TGTGCCAGCAGCCCCCCGGGGAATTCACCCCTCCACTTT

abundance: -
d_gene: TRBD1
j_gene: TRBJ1-5
v_gene: TRBV7-8
CDR3aa: CASSLYVTIEDRGGYSNQPQHF
CDR3nt: TGTGCCAGCAGCTTATATGTCACCATCGAAGACAGGGGAGGGTATAGCAATCAGCCCCAGCATTTT

abundance: -
d_gene: -
j_gene: TRBJ2-1
v_gene: TRBV6-6
CDR3aa: CASTTVSGSNEQFF
CDR3nt: TGTGCCAGCACCACCGTATCAGGGAGCAATGAGCAGTTCTTC

abundance: -
d_gene: TRBD1
j_gene: TRBJ2-7
v_gene: TRBV28
CDR3aa: CAMGQVYEQYF
CDR3nt: TGTGCCATGGGACAGGTCTACGAGCAGTACTTC

abundance: -
d_gene: -
j_gene: TRBJ1-4
v_gene: TRBV28
CDR3aa: CASSSGGGSEKLFF
CDR3nt: TGTGCCAGCAGCTCGGGTGGGGGGTCGGAAAAACTGTTTTTT

abundance: -
d_gene: -
j_gene: TRBJ2-3
v_gene: TRBV7-9
CDR3aa: CASSQRPSSISDTQYF
CDR3nt: TGTGCCAGCAGCCAACGACCTTCCTCGATTTCAGATACGCAGTATTTT

abundance: -
d_gene: -
j_gene: TRBJ2-1
v_gene: TRBV9
CDR3aa: CASSSDNEQFF
CDR3nt: TGTGCCAGCAGCTCAGACAATGAGCAGTTCTTC

abundance: -
d_gene: -
j_gene: TRBJ2-1
v_gene: TRBV27
CDR3aa: CASSLRDVGGHEQFF
CDR3nt: TGTGCCAGCAGTCTCCGGGACGTTGGCGGCCATGAGCAGTTCTTC

abundance: -
d_gene: -
j_gene: TRBJ2-7
v_gene: TRBV7-8
CDR3aa: CASSPDSSYEQYF
CDR3nt: TGTGCCAGCAGCCCGGACAGCTCCTACGAGCAGTACTTC

abundance: many
d_gene: -
j_gene: TRBJ1-1
v_gene: TRBV29-1
CDR3aa: CSAVSDTLAFF
CDR3nt: TGCAGCGCCGTCTCGGACACTCTCGCTTTCTTT

abundance: -
d_gene: -
j_gene: TRBJ1-1
v_gene: TRBV7-9
CDR3aa: CASSFPLKNTEAFF
CDR3nt: TGTGCCAGCAGCTTTCCCCTCAAGAACACTGAAGCTTTCTTT

abundance: -
d_gene: -
j_gene: TRBJ1-2
v_gene: TRBV6-7
CDR3aa: CASSSNPGPRTKTF
CDR3nt: TGTGCCAGCAGTTCAAATCCGGGCCCTAGAACCAAGACCTTC

abundance: once
d_gene: TRBD2
j_gene: TRBJ2-1
v_gene: TRBV14
CDR3aa: CASSQDELAGANEQFF
CDR3nt: TGTGCCAGCAGCCAAGACGAACTAGCGGGAGCCAATGAGCAGTTCTTC

abundance: -
d_gene: TRBD2
j_gene: TRBJ2-3
v_gene: TRBV4-3
CDR3aa: CASSQEGTSGTDTQYF
CDR3nt: TGCGCCAGCAGCCAAGAAGGAACTAGCGGAACAGATACGCAGTATTTT

abundance: once
d_gene: TRBD2
j_gene: TRBJ2-7
v_gene: TRBV27
CDR3aa: CASSLARLAESYEQYF
CDR3nt: TGTGCCAGCAGTTTAGCTAGGCTAGCGGAGTCCTACGAGCAGTACTTC

abundance: -
d_gene: TRBD1
j_gene: TRBJ2-7
v_gene: TRBV7-2
CDR3aa: CASSQTGQAYEQYF
CDR3nt: TGCGCCAGCAGCCAAACGGGACAGGCCTACGAGCAGTACTTC

abundance: -
d_gene: TRBD2
j_gene: TRBJ2-3
v_gene: TRBV4-1
CDR3aa: CASSRLPGLAGTDTQYF
CDR3nt: TGCGCCAGCAGCCGACTACCGGGACTAGCGGGCACAGATACGCAGTATTTT

abundance: -
d_gene: TRBD2
j_gene: TRBJ2-1
v_gene: TRBV15
CDR3aa: CATSRMGTSGTRYNEQFF
CDR3nt: TGTGCCACCAGCAGGATGGGGACTAGCGGGACCCGTTACAATGAGCAGTTCTTC

abundance: -
d_gene: -
j_gene: TRBJ2-5
v_gene: TRBV7-2
CDR3aa: CASSFQETQYF
CDR3nt: TGTGCCAGCAGCTTCCAGGAGACCCAGTACTTC

abundance: -
d_gene: -
j_gene: TRBJ2-6
v_gene: TRBV15
CDR3aa: CATSKAGLARASSGANVLTF
CDR3nt: TGTGCCACCAGCAAGGCTGGGTTGGCGCGCGCCAGCTCTGGGGCCAACGTCCTGACTTTC

abundance: once
d_gene: TRBD1
j_gene: TRBJ1-5
v_gene: TRBV7-2
CDR3aa: CASSSTGGGNQPQHF
CDR3nt: TGTGCCAGCAGCTCCACAGGGGGTGGCAATCAGCCCCAGCATTTT

abundance: -
d_gene: -
j_gene: TRBJ2-2
v_gene: TRBV9
CDR3aa: CASSVDGGDLFF
CDR3nt: TGTGCCAGCAGCGTAGATGGCGGGGACTTGTTTTTT

abundance: -
d_gene: -
j_gene: TRBJ1-6
v_gene: TRBV5-1
CDR3aa: CASSSGPPGYNSPLHF
CDR3nt: TGCGCCAGCAGCTCCGGGCCCCCTGGCTATAATTCACCCCTCCACTTT

abundance: -
d_gene: -
j_gene: TRBJ2-4
v_gene: TRBV25-1
CDR3aa: CASSESLWGDIQYF
CDR3nt: TGTGCCAGCAGTGAATCGTTGTGGGGTGACATTCAGTACTTC

abundance: -
d_gene: -
j_gene: TRBJ2-1
v_gene: TRBV21-1
CDR3aa: CASSKGSPRRNEQFF
CDR3nt: TGTGCCAGCAGCAAAGGGAGCCCAAGACGGAATGAGCAGTTCTTC

abundance: -
d_gene: TRBD1
j_gene: TRBJ1-1
v_gene: TRBV10-3
CDR3aa: CAISGPNQQGKGITEAFF
CDR3nt: TGTGCCATCAGTGGTCCGAACCAACAGGGGAAAGGGATCACTGAAGCTTTCTTT

abundance: -
d_gene: -
j_gene: TRBJ2-5
v_gene: TRBV19
CDR3aa: CASSILETQYF
CDR3nt: TGTGCCAGTAGTATTTTGGAGACCCAGTACTTC

abundance: -
d_gene: TRBD1
j_gene: TRBJ1-1
v_gene: TRBV19
CDR3aa: CASSRDRGLRVDTEAFF
CDR3nt: TGTGCCAGTAGTCGTGACAGGGGCTTACGTGTGGACACTGAAGCTTTCTTT

abundance: -
d_gene: -
j_gene: TRBJ1-4
v_gene: TRBV25-1
CDR3aa: CASSELPGRGETNEKLFF
CDR3nt: TGTGCCAGCAGTGAACTCCCTGGGAGGGGTGAAACTAATGAAAAACTGTTTTTT

abundance: -
d_gene: -
j_gene: TRBJ2-1
v_gene: TRBV27
CDR3aa: CASSLTINNEQFF
CDR3nt: TGTGCCAGCAGTTTAACCATCAACAATGAGCAGTTCTTC

abundance: -
d_gene: -
j_gene: TRBJ1-5
v_gene: TRBV5-5
CDR3aa: CASSPRDTSNQPQHF
CDR3nt: TGTGCCAGCAGCCCCCGGGACACCAGCAATCAGCCCCAGCATTTT

abundance: -
d_gene: -
j_gene: TRBJ1-1
v_gene: TRBV7-9
CDR3aa: CASSLGQNTEAFF
CDR3nt: TGTGCCAGCAGCTTAGGACAGAACACTGAAGCTTTCTTT

abundance: -
d_gene: TRBD2
j_gene: TRBJ2-3
v_gene: TRBV4-1
CDR3aa: CASSQDLRLAVRADTQYF
CDR3nt: TGCGCCAGCAGCCAAGATCTACGACTAGCGGTTAGGGCAGATACGCAGTATTTT

abundance: -
d_gene: TRBD2
j_gene: TRBJ2-5
v_gene: TRBV13
CDR3aa: CASTSSLAGGQTQYF
CDR3nt: TGTGCCAGCACTAGTTCACTAGCGGGGGGTCAGACCCAGTACTTC

abundance: -
d_gene: -
j_gene: TRBJ1-2
v_gene: TRBV9
CDR3aa: CASSPGRGNGYTF
CDR3nt: TGTGCCAGCAGTCCCGGGAGGGGTAATGGCTACACCTTC

abundance: -
d_gene: -
j_gene: TRBJ2-1
v_gene: TRBV5-1
CDR3aa: CASSLGGAGLNEQFF
CDR3nt: TGCGCCAGCAGCTTAGGGGGGGCCGGCCTCAATGAGCAGTTCTTC

abundance: -
d_gene: -
j_gene: TRBJ2-5
v_gene: TRBV14
CDR3aa: CASSQSRFRLETQYF
CDR3nt: TGTGCCAGCAGCCAATCCCGATTCAGGTTGGAGACCCAGTACTTC

abundance: -
d_gene: TRBD2
j_gene: TRBJ2-7
v_gene: TRBV7-9
CDR3aa: CASSPSGSYEQYF
CDR3nt: TGTGCCAGCAGCCCGAGCGGGAGCTACGAGCAGTACTTC

abundance: -
d_gene: -
j_gene: TRBJ1-1
v_gene: TRBV11-2
CDR3aa: CASSSHMNTEAFF
CDR3nt: TGTGCCAGCAGCTCTCATATGAACACTGAAGCTTTCTTT

abundance: -
d_gene: -
j_gene: TRBJ1-2
v_gene: TRBV6-5
CDR3aa: CASSPGRNYGYTF
CDR3nt: TGTGCCAGCAGCCCTGGACGGAACTATGGCTACACCTTC

abundance: once
d_gene: TRBD1
j_gene: TRBJ2-2
v_gene: TRBV28
CDR3aa: CATWSGTGNTGELFF
CDR3nt: TGTGCCACTTGGTCTGGGACAGGGAACACCGGGGAGCTGTTTTTT

abundance: -
d_gene: TRBD2
j_gene: TRBJ2-2
v_gene: TRBV15
CDR3aa: CATSHTLLAGGNTGELFF
CDR3nt: TGTGCCACCAGCCATACACTCCTAGCGGGGGGTAACACCGGGGAGCTGTTTTTT

abundance: few
d_gene: -
j_gene: TRBJ2-3
v_gene: TRBV28
CDR3aa: CASSSLGGTDTQYF
CDR3nt: TGTGCCAGCAGTTCCCTAGGGGGGACAGATACGCAGTATTTT